What follows are 32 T cell receptor beta chains derived from one specimen sequenced in a study of early T cells in non-severe SARS-CoV-2 infection. MiXCR, applied by TCRdb to the 5' RACE reads, yields one record per CDR3 protein. The sample lists more than 20,000 distinct CDR3 sequences; roughly 4.1% were seen once. The material sequenced was whole blood. Receptor source: an adult who was a healthcare worker with PCR-confirmed SARS-CoV-2 infection or an uninfected control (not recorded which).

This clonotype was counted many times. V gene TRBV3-1 combines with J gene TRBJ1-5, with a tentative D call TRBD1 (5 bases). The CDR3 runs 12 residues. V lost 1 base and J 11 bases, leaving 9 bases between the germline ends. Germline lookup yields CDR1 LGHDT and CDR2 YNNKEL (reference sequence). Here the CDR3 DNA reads TGTGCCAGCAGCCAAGCCGGAGGGGCCCAGCATTTT. This encodes CASSQAGGAQHF. The variable domain in full, with the rest retrieved from reference TRBV3-1 and TRBJ1-5, is DTAVSQTPKYLVTQMGNDKSIKCEQNLGHDTMYWYKQDSKKFLKIMFSYNNKELIINETVPNRFSPKSPDKAHLNLHINSLELGDSAVYFCASSQAGGAQHFGDGTRLSIL.

In the case of this clonotype: This may stem from a read error, because a much larger clone lies one nucleotide away. The chain employs TRBV12-3 or TRBV12-4 and TRBJ2-1; TRBD2 is a possible D gene (6 bases). The CDR3 runs to 14 residues. For the CDR3, the DNA is TGTGACAGCAAGAGGAGGGAGCTGGACAATGAGCAGTTCTTC. It codes for CDSKRRELDNEQFF.

This clonotype was detected many times. The chain carries TRBV28 and TRBJ2-3, with TRBD2 identical over 8 bases. From germline, CDR1 is MDHEN and CDR2 SYDVKM. The trim removed 2 bases at V and 2 bases at J, leaving 6 bases unmatched. This CDR3 spans 16 amino acids. The CDR3 region is CASSLRGSGTTDTQYF. The CDR3 nucleotides are TGTGCCAGCAGTTTAAGGGGTAGCGGGACCACAGATACGCAGTATTTT.

This clonotype was recorded at least ten times. The chain employs TRBV12-3 or TRBV12-4 and TRBJ1-6, with D maybe TRBD1 (5 bases). V lost 3 bases to trimming and J lost 7 bases, with 10 bases between them. The CDR3 has 14 residues. The CDR3 sequence is CASSLTVENSPLHF. In DNA form, the CDR3 reads TGTGCCAGCAGTTTGACAGTTGAGAATTCACCCCTCCACTTT.

This clonotype was detected many times. The chain is built from TRBV12-3 or TRBV12-4 and TRBJ2-3, with D possibly called TRBD1 or TRBD2 (5 bases each). V lost 3 bases to trimming and J lost 2 bases, with 12 bases between them. The CDR3 sequence is 15 residues long. The CDR3 loop is CASSLGEPTTDTQYF. CDR3 bases: TGTGCCAGCAGTTTGGGGGAGCCCACCACAGATACGCAGTATTTT.

Many counts were recorded for this clonotype. This rearrangement joins TRBV5-4 to TRBJ2-7, with 8 bases identical to TRBD2. The CDR3 has 16 residues. Trimming cost V 4 bases and J 3 bases; bases outside gene matches: 12. Germline V lookup: CDR1 SGHNT, CDR2 YYREEE (reference sequence). The CDR3 DNA follows: TGTGCCAGCAGCCCCCCCGGGATAGCGGGGTACTACGAGCAGTACTTC. Protein: CASSPPGIAGYYEQYF.

This clonotype was counted many times. CDR3 sequence: CASSLGEDSPLHF. The CDR3 region has the DNA TGTGCCAGCAGTTTGGGTGAGGATTCACCCCTCCACTTT. The chain couples TRBV28 to TRBJ1-6; D is uncertain. Trimming took 3 bases from V and 8 from J, leaving 8 bases between them. There are 13 residues in the CDR3. The germline CDR1 and CDR2 sequences are MDHEN and SYDVKM.

This clonotype has at least ten counts. This chain joins TRBV10-3 and TRBJ2-5, with D possibly matching TRBD1 (6 bases). CDR3 size: 15 residues. CDR1 and CDR2 from the germline V gene are ENHRY and SYGVKD. Trimming took off 4 bases at V and 5 bases at J, with 17 bases between the two ends. The CDR3 sequence: CAISGTRDNEETQYF. In DNA form, the CDR3 reads TGTGCCATCAGTGGGACCCGGGACAACGAGGAGACCCAGTACTTC.

This clonotype was seen many times. The chain is built from TRBV15 and TRBJ2-1, with D perhaps TRBD2 (7 bases). V dropped 5 bases and J dropped 4 bases, with 18 bases sitting between them. Per germline, CDR1 LNHNV and CDR2 YYDKDF (reference sequence). This CDR3 spans 16 amino acids. The chain's CDR3 is CATSWTRGGAYNEQFF. CDR3 coding DNA: TGTGCCACCAGCTGGACTCGAGGGGGGGCTTACAATGAGCAGTTCTTC.

J is TRBJ1-1 and V is TRBV24-1; D unresolved. V dropped 9 bases and J dropped 6 bases, with 16 bases sitting between them. The CDR3 sequence is 13 residues long. The germline V gene has CDR1 KGHDR and CDR2 SFDVKD. As DNA, the CDR3 is TGTGCCACCCGAGTGGAGGGAGCTGCTGAAGCTTTCTTT. It is translated as CATRVEGAAEAFF.

This clonotype was counted at least ten times. CDR3 nucleotides: TGTGCCAGCAGGAGGGACAGCAACTATGGCTACACCTTC. Translation: CASRRDSNYGYTF. The chain uses TRBV2 and TRBJ1-2, with 7 bases aligning to TRBD1. The CDR3 has 13 amino acids. V was clipped by 6 bases and J by 2 bases; unmatched bases: 3. The germline gives CDR1 SNHLY, CDR2 FYNNEI.

This clonotype was seen many times. The chain links TRBV12-3 or TRBV12-4 to TRBJ1-1; TRBD1 agrees at 7 bases. The CDR3 is made up of 15 amino acids. Trimming took 6 bases from V and 0 from J; bases not matched to a gene: 7. The CDR3 region has the DNA TGTGCCAGCAGCCCATACGGGACAGTGAACACTGAAGCTTTCTTT. Amino acids: CASSPYGTVNTEAFF.

This clonotype has a count of ten or more. The CDR3 loop reads CSARFGTGTVYGYTF. The CDR3 bases are TGCAGTGCTAGATTCGGGACAGGAACCGTCTATGGCTACACCTTC. V and J are TRBV20-1 and TRBJ1-2; 8 positions match TRBD1. Trimming took 2 bases from V and 4 from J; bases not matched to a gene: 9. CDR1 and CDR2 from the germline V gene are DFQATT and SNEGSKA (reference sequence). The CDR3 extends over 15 amino acids.

This clonotype was observed many times. This rearrangement joins TRBV3-1 to TRBJ2-3; D remains ambiguous. The CDR3 has 12 amino acids. CDR1 LGHDT and CDR2 YNNKEL come from the germline V gene (reference sequence). Trimming stripped 11 bases from V and 4 bases from J, with 13 bases between. The CDR3 protein is CAAGEAADTQYF. CDR3 sequence (DNA): TGTGCCGCCGGTGAGGCGGCAGATACGCAGTATTTT.

As for this clonotype: A much larger clone differs by one base, so this may be a read error. CDR3 in DNA: TGTGCCAGCAGTAACCAGGACAACTCCTACAATGAGCAGTTCTTC. This encodes CASSNQDNSYNEQFF. The chain has TRBV6-6 and TRBJ2-1, with D possibly being TRBD1 (5 bases). Germline CDR1 is MNHNY and CDR2 is SVGAGI (reference sequence). The CDR3 is made up of 15 amino acids. The V gene lost 5 bases and the J gene lost 0 bases, with 11 bases spanning the gap.

This clonotype was seen ten or more times. The chain couples TRBV19 to TRBJ2-2, with 15 bases fitting TRBD2. This CDR3 has 18 amino acids. With V trimmed by 4 bases and J by 5 bases, 8 bases remained unmatched. Germline CDR1 is LNHDA and CDR2 is SQIVND (reference sequence). The CDR3 sequence is CASSRSGLAGGRTGELFF. The CDR3 DNA is TGTGCCAGTAGTAGATCGGGACTAGCGGGAGGAAGGACCGGGGAGCTGTTTTTT.

V usage is TRBV4-1 and J usage is TRBJ1-4, with TRBD1 identical over 9 bases. The CDR3 loop spans 17 amino acids. The junction had 8 bases not matched to a gene; V was cut back by 1 base and J by 5 bases. Germline V gene data show CDR1 as MGHRA and CDR2 as YSYEKL. CDR3 sequence reads: CASSQGGADRGNEKLFF. Here the CDR3 DNA reads TGCGCCAGCAGCCAAGGCGGTGCAGACAGGGGGAATGAAAAACTGTTTTTT.

This clonotype was recorded at least ten times. V is TRBV5-8 and J is TRBJ2-2; 7 bases are a match to TRBD2. Germline CDR1 reads SGHTS; CDR2 reads YDEGEE. The CDR3 has 15 amino acids. Losses at the gene ends were 4 bases for V and 7 bases for J; bases not matched to a gene: 10. The CDR3 spells CASSVRGRAIGELFF. For the CDR3, the DNA is TGTGCCAGCAGCGTCCGGGGGAGGGCCATCGGGGAGCTGTTTTTT.

This clonotype was recorded at least ten times. The chain is built from TRBV19 and TRBJ2-1; no firm D call. Germline-derived CDR1 and CDR2 are LNHDA and SQIVND (reference sequence). The CDR3 consists of 11 residues. Trimming removed 5 bases at V and 15 bases at J, with 14 bases between. CDR3 DNA sequence: TGTGCCAGTAGTGATAGACAAGTTCCGTTCTTC. The encoded protein is CASSDRQVPFF. Complete variable domain (other parts from reference TRBV19 and TRBJ2-1): DGGITQSPKYLFRKEGQNVTLSCEQNLNHDAMYWYRQDPGQGLRLIYYSQIVNDFQKGDIAEGYSVSREKKESFPLTVTSAQKNPTAFYLCASSDRQVPFFGPGTRLTVL.

There are many counts of this clonotype. J is TRBJ2-5 and V is TRBV7-3; possibly TRBD2 for D (5 bases). V shed 1 base and J shed 7 bases, with 10 bases lying between them. Germline V CDR1 and CDR2: SGHTA, FQGTGA. The CDR3 length is 13 residues. The CDR3 region has the DNA TGTGCCAGCAGCTTAAGAGGGAGTGGGACCCAGTACTTC. Its protein is CASSLRGSGTQYF.

This clonotype was counted many times. This chain links TRBV5-1 with TRBJ1-2, with TRBD1 identical over 12 bases. Germline V gene sequence: CDR1 SGHRS, CDR2 YFSETQ. CDR3 length: 17 amino acids. The ends lost 3 bases at V and 2 bases at J; junction bases unmatched: 8. The DNA for the CDR3 is TGCGCCAGCAGCTCACGGGACAGGGGGCTCGGAAACTATGGCTACACCTTC. Its translation: CASSSRDRGLGNYGYTF.

The table lists this clonotype with many counts. The V call is TRBV28, the J call TRBJ2-7; 13 nucleotides agree with TRBD2. The ends lost 6 bases at V and 6 bases at J; junction bases unmatched: 5. The CDR3 covers 14 residues. CDR1 is MDHEN, CDR2 SYDVKM, per germline. The CDR3: CASSPTSGRREQYF. The CDR3 bases are TGTGCCAGCAGCCCGACTAGCGGGAGGCGCGAGCAGTACTTC.

There are many counts of this clonotype. The chain couples TRBV28 to TRBJ2-2; possibly TRBD1 for D (5 bases). The ends were cut back, 8 bases at V and 4 bases at J, with 11 bases in the middle. CDR1 is MDHEN and CDR2 is SYDVKM in the germline V gene. This CDR3 comprises 13 residues. This chain's CDR3 is CASVQGSTGELFF. In nucleotides, the CDR3 is TGTGCCAGCGTCCAGGGATCCACCGGGGAGCTGTTTTTT.

This clonotype was found many times. The CDR3 here is CASSEWASTGELFF. In DNA form, the CDR3 reads TGTGCCAGCAGTGAATGGGCCTCTACCGGGGAGCTGTTTTTT. The V and J genes are TRBV2 and TRBJ2-2; D ambiguous. Trimming took off 2 bases at V and 5 bases at J, with 9 bases between the two ends. Germline values: CDR1 SNHLY, CDR2 FYNNEI. This CDR3 has 14 residues. Variable domain in full (rest from reference TRBV2 and TRBJ2-2): EPEVTQTPSHQVTQMGQEVILRCVPISNHLYFYWYRQILGQKVEFLVSFYNNEISEKSEIFDDQFSVERPDGSNFTLKIRSTKLEDSAMYFCASSEWASTGELFFGEGSRLTVL.

J is TRBJ2-7 and V is TRBV20-1; 9 bases match TRBD2. The CDR3 covers 14 residues. Losses at the gene ends were 2 bases for V and 4 bases for J; bases not matched to a gene: 6. CDR1 DFQATT and CDR2 SNEGSKA come from the germline V gene (reference sequence). DNA of the CDR3: TGCAGTGCTAGACCCACGACTAGCGGATACGAGCAGTACTTC. Amino acids: CSARPTTSGYEQYF.

This clonotype showed up many times. The V gene is TRBV3-1, the J gene TRBJ2-7; 9 nucleotides line up with TRBD1. Germline trimming cut 2 bases from V and 4 bases from J; bases unmatched to any gene: 6. This CDR3 contains 15 residues. Germline loops: CDR1 LGHDT, CDR2 YNNKEL (reference sequence). The chain's CDR3 is CASSQNRDRDYEQYF. CDR3 sequence (DNA): TGTGCCAGCAGCCAAAACCGGGACAGGGATTACGAGCAGTACTTC.

This clonotype turned up a few times. The chain employs TRBV7-3 and TRBJ2-1; D gene uncertain. Per the germline V gene, CDR1 is SGHTA and CDR2 is FQGTGA. V gave up 1 base and J gave up 2 bases, with 6 bases separating them. The CDR3 is 14 residues long. Here the CDR3 reads CASSLSHPYNEQFF. The DNA of the CDR3 is TGTGCCAGCAGCTTAAGTCACCCCTACAATGAGCAGTTCTTC.

The chain carries TRBV7-8 and TRBJ1-1; D not certain. In germline, CDR1 is SGHVS, CDR2 FQNEAQ. Trimming shortened V by 2 bases and J by 5 bases, and 9 bases separated the two germline ends. The CDR3 has 13 amino acids. The DNA of the CDR3 is TGTGCCAGCAGCTTATTACCCAGGACTGAAGCTTTCTTT. Its protein is CASSLLPRTEAFF.

This clonotype is medium-sized (0.01 to 0.1%) within its sample. The rearrangement uses TRBV11-2 and TRBJ2-7, with D possibly called TRBD1 or TRBD2 (5 bases each). The CDR3 consists of 14 residues. Germline loops: CDR1 SGHAT, CDR2 FQNNGV. Between the trimmed V and J ends, which lost 6 bases and 0 bases, there was a span of 12 bases. For the CDR3, the DNA is TGTGCCAGCAGTCGGGACCCCAGCTCCTACGAGCAGTACTTC. Amino acids: CASSRDPSSYEQYF.

This clonotype has ten or more counts. One end of the junction varies from germline; a read error may be responsible. The gene calls are TRBV11-2 and TRBJ2-2; no definite D call. The germline V gene encodes CDR1 SGHAT and CDR2 FQNNGV. The CDR3 is made up of 14 amino acids. The CDR3 is CASTLNANTGELFF. CDR3 nucleotides: TGTGCCAGCACCTTAAACGCCAACACCGGGGAGCTGTTTTTT.

This clonotype was observed at least ten times. The J gene is TRBJ2-7, the V gene TRBV7-2; D assignment may be TRBD1 or TRBD2 (5 bases each). The V gene's germline CDR1 is SGHTA and CDR2 FQGNSA. V lost 2 bases, J lost 2 bases, and 7 bases lay in between. This CDR3 has 13 residues. CDR3 nucleotides: TGTGCCAGCAGCTTAAGGGGAGCCTACGAGCAGTACTTC. This sequence encodes CASSLRGAYEQYF. Filled out from reference TRBV7-2 and TRBJ2-7, the complete variable domain reads GAGVSQSPSNKVTEKGKDVELRCDPISGHTALYWYRQSLGQGLEFLIYFQGNSAPDKSGLPSDRFSAERTGGSVSTLTIQRTQQEDSAVYLCASSLRGAYEQYFGPGTRLTVT.

This clonotype was seen many times. The V gene is TRBV19, the J gene TRBJ1-5; TRBD1 agrees at 10 bases. Germline V gene sequence: CDR1 LNHDA, CDR2 SQIVND (reference sequence). There are 16 residues in the CDR3. Losses at the gene ends were 0 bases for V and 6 bases for J; bases not matched to a gene: 5. The CDR3 loop reads CASSIEPGTGVQPQHF. The CDR3 nucleotides are TGTGCCAGTAGTATAGAGCCCGGGACAGGGGTTCAGCCCCAGCATTTT. The full variable domain, rest sourced from reference TRBV19 and TRBJ1-5, is DGGITQSPKYLFRKEGQNVTLSCEQNLNHDAMYWYRQDPGQGLRLIYYSQIVNDFQKGDIAEGYSVSREKKESFPLTVTSAQKNPTAFYLCASSIEPGTGVQPQHFGDGTRLSIL.